The 10 T cell receptor beta chains below come from one sample, sequenced in a study of T cells in localized non-small cell lung cancer. TCRdb keeps only in-frame clones here, not all; method: immunoSEQ multiplex PCR. The repertoire consists of more than 15,000 clones, with 75% to 90% occurring once and the leading ten covering more than 3%. Sequenced here: peripheral blood, sampled before any cancer treatment. Receptor source: a male donor older than 55 with stage II squamous cell lung carcinoma.

The gene calls are TRBV27 and TRBJ2-3, with TRBD2 matching 7 bases. CDR1 and CDR2 (germline): MNHEY, SMNVEV (reference sequence). CDR3 length: 13 residues. V lost 8 bases to trimming and J lost 2 bases; unmatched junction nucleotides: 4. CDR3 loop: CASWGGNTDTQYF. The DNA for the CDR3 is TGTGCCAGCTGGGGAGGGAACACAGATACGCAGTATTTT.

The chain has TRBV7-2 and TRBJ2-3; TRBD2 matches 10 bases. V lost 5 bases, J lost 4 bases, and 18 bases stayed unmatched. Germline V gene sequence: CDR1 SGHTA, CDR2 FQGNSA. This CDR3 contains 19 residues. CDR3 protein: CASSIGAAAGGRNADTQYF. The DNA for the CDR3 is TGTGCCAGCAGCATCGGAGCAGCAGCGGGAGGGAGAAACGCAGATACGCAGTATTTT.

The chain combines TRBV19 with TRBJ2-1; maybe TRBD2 (5 bases). Germline lookup yields CDR1 LNHDA and CDR2 SQIVND (reference sequence). The CDR3 is 15 residues long. The V end lost 3 bases, the J end lost 1 base, and 10 bases lay between the germline ends. This chain's CDR3 is CASSMRGQSYNEQFF. The CDR3 DNA reads as TGTGCCAGTAGTATGAGAGGGCAATCCTACAATGAGCAGTTCTTC.

The chain employs TRBV27 and TRBJ2-5; 12 nucleotides match TRBD2. The CDR3 totals 17 residues. Germline V lookup: CDR1 MNHEY, CDR2 SMNVEV (reference sequence). V trimming: 4 bases; J trimming: 7 bases; junction bases outside the gene matches: 13. CDR3 DNA: TGTGCCAGCAGTTCTAACCGACTAGCGGGGGAATCTGGGACCCAGTACTTC. Its protein is CASSSNRLAGESGTQYF.

The chain combines TRBV2 with TRBJ2-7; D is unclear. CDR1 and CDR2 from the germline V gene are SNHLY and FYNNEI. The length of the CDR3 is 12 residues. Deletions cut 2 bases from V and 4 bases from J, with 6 bases between. The CDR3 is CASSEWGYEQYF. For the CDR3, the DNA is TGTGCCAGCAGTGAATGGGGATACGAGCAGTACTTC.

The chain has TRBV9 and TRBJ2-2; either TRBD1 or TRBD2 may supply D (5 bases each). The V end was cut by 3 bases, the J end by 0 bases, with 18 bases between. This CDR3 comprises 18 residues. The germline V gene encodes CDR1 SGDLS and CDR2 YYNGEE. The CDR3 region has the DNA TGTGCCAGCAGCGCTTACGCCGTTCTGGGGGCGAACACCGGGGAGCTGTTTTTT. Its protein is CASSAYAVLGANTGELFF.

The chain links TRBV5-6 to TRBJ1-6, with D tentatively TRBD1 (6 bases). The ends were cut back, 4 bases at V and 9 bases at J, with 14 bases in the middle. Germline CDR1 is SGHDT and CDR2 is YYEEEE. The CDR3 has 14 amino acids. The CDR3 spells CASSPGGGRSPLHF. CDR3 DNA sequence: TGTGCCAGCAGCCCCGGGGGGGGCCGTTCACCCCTCCACTTT.

The V call is TRBV29-1, the J call TRBJ2-3, with TRBD2 identical over 7 bases. This CDR3 spans 14 amino acids. V was clipped by 6 bases and J by 0 bases; unmatched bases: 6. In germline, CDR1 is SQVTM, CDR2 ANQGSEA. The CDR3 sequence is CSVLAALSTDTQYF. The CDR3 DNA reads TGCAGCGTGCTAGCGGCGCTAAGCACAGATACGCAGTATTTT.

Only a few counts were recorded for this clone. This rearrangement joins TRBV27 to TRBJ1-2, with D hard to call. V was shortened by 5 bases and J by 8 bases, with 12 bases between the two germline ends. The CDR3 contains 12 residues. Germline values: CDR1 MNHEY, CDR2 SMNVEV (reference sequence). The CDR3 DNA is TGTGCCAGCAGTAATGGGTTCCGCGGCTACACCTTC. As protein: CASSNGFRGYTF.

The chain carries TRBV19 and TRBJ2-7; D unresolved. The germline gives CDR1 LNHDA, CDR2 SQIVND (reference sequence). V lost 3 bases and J lost 1, with 7 bases in between. This CDR3 comprises 13 residues. The CDR3 region has the DNA TGTGCCAGTAGTATTGGGGATTCCTACGAGCAGTACTTC. It is translated as CASSIGDSYEQYF.